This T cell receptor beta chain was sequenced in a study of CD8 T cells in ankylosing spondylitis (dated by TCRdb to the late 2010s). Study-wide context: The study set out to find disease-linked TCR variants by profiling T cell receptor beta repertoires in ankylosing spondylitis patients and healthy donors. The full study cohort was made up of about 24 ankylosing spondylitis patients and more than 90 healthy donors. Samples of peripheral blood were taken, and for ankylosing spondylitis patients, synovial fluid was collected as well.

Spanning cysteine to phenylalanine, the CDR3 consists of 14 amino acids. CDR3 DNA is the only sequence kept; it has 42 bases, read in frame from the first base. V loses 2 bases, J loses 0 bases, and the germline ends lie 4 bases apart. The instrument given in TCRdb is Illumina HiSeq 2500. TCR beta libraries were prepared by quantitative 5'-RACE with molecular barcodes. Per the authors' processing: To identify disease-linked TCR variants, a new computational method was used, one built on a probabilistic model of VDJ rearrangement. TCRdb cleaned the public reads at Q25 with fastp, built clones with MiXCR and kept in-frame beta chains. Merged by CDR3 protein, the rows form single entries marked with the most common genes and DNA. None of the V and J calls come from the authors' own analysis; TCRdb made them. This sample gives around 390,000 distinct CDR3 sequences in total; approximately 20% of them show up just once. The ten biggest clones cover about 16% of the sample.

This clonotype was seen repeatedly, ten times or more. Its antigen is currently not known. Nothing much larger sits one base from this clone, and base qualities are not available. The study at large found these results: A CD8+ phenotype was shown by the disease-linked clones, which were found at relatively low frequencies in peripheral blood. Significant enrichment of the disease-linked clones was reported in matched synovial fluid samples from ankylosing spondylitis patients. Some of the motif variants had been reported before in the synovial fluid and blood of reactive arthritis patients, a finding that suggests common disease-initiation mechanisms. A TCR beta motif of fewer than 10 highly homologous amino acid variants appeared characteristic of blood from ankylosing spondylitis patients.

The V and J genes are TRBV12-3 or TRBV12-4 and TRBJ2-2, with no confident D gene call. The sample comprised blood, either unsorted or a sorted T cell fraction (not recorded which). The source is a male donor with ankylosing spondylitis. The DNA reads TGTGCCAGCAGTTTATCCGCGAACACCGGGGAGCTGTTTTTT. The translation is CASSLSANTGELFF.